One and the same sample provided the 5 T cell receptor beta chains below, sequenced in a study of blood T cell repertoires in COVID-19. Clones were sequenced by immunoSEQ multiplex PCR, and TCRdb holds only the in-frame ones, with some missing. This sample yields approximately 670,000 clones, of which about nine tenths are seen a single time; roughly 0.26% belongs to the top ten. Specimen: peripheral blood. The receptors derive from a woman aged 18-35 years with acute or convalescent COVID-19.

The chain recombines TRBV15 with TRBJ1-5; D may be TRBD1 (6 bases). V lost 3 bases, J lost 0 bases, and 15 bases lay in between. The germline V gene has CDR1 LNHNV and CDR2 YYDKDF (reference sequence). The CDR3 sequence is 17 residues long. The CDR3, as DNA: TGTGCCACCAGCAGGAACCGACAGGCGTATAGCAATCAGCCCCAGCATTTT. Translation gives CATSRNRQAYSNQPQHF.

V is TRBV5-1 and J is TRBJ1-3; no firm D call. The germline gives CDR1 SGHRS, CDR2 YFSETQ. The CDR3 has 14 amino acids. V gave up 5 bases and J gave up 0 bases, with 9 bases separating them. CDR3 residues: CASRAPGSGNTIYF. DNA for the CDR3: TGCGCCAGCAGGGCCCCGGGCTCTGGAAACACCATATATTTT.

The genes are TRBV10-3 and TRBJ2-3; 11 bases agree with TRBD2. Germline lookup yields CDR1 ENHRY and CDR2 SYGVKD. This CDR3 region has 21 residues. With 5 bases clipped from V and 0 bases from J, the junction kept 19 bases outside the gene matches. CDR3 DNA: TGTGCCATCAGTTCTACGAGCGACAGTTTAGCGGGGGGGCCCAGCACAGATACGCAGTATTTT. It is translated as CAISSTSDSLAGGPSTDTQYF.

J is TRBJ1-2 and V is TRBV19; a possible D gene is TRBD1 (6 bases). From germline, CDR1 is LNHDA and CDR2 SQIVND (reference sequence). Trimming pared 6 bases from V and 0 bases from J, leaving 11 bases between. This CDR3 is built from 14 residues. The CDR3 coding sequence is TGTGCCAGTAGGGAACAGGGCGCTAACTATGGCTACACCTTC. Amino acid sequence: CASREQGANYGYTF. Full variable domain (rest looked up from reference TRBV19 and TRBJ1-2): DGGITQSPKYLFRKEGQNVTLSCEQNLNHDAMYWYRQDPGQGLRLIYYSQIVNDFQKGDIAEGYSVSREKKESFPLTVTSAQKNPTAFYLCASREQGANYGYTFGSGTRLTVV.

In this sample, this clone turned up once. The rearrangement uses TRBV13 and TRBJ1-4, with D perhaps TRBD1 (5 bases). This CDR3 has 15 amino acids. V was cut by 5 bases and J by 8 bases, with 18 bases left in between. CDR1 is PRHDT, CDR2 FYEKMQ, per germline (reference sequence). The CDR3 nucleotides are TGTGCCAGCAGCATTATGAGCAGGGAAAAAGAAAAACTGTTTTTT. Its translation is CASSIMSREKEKLFF.